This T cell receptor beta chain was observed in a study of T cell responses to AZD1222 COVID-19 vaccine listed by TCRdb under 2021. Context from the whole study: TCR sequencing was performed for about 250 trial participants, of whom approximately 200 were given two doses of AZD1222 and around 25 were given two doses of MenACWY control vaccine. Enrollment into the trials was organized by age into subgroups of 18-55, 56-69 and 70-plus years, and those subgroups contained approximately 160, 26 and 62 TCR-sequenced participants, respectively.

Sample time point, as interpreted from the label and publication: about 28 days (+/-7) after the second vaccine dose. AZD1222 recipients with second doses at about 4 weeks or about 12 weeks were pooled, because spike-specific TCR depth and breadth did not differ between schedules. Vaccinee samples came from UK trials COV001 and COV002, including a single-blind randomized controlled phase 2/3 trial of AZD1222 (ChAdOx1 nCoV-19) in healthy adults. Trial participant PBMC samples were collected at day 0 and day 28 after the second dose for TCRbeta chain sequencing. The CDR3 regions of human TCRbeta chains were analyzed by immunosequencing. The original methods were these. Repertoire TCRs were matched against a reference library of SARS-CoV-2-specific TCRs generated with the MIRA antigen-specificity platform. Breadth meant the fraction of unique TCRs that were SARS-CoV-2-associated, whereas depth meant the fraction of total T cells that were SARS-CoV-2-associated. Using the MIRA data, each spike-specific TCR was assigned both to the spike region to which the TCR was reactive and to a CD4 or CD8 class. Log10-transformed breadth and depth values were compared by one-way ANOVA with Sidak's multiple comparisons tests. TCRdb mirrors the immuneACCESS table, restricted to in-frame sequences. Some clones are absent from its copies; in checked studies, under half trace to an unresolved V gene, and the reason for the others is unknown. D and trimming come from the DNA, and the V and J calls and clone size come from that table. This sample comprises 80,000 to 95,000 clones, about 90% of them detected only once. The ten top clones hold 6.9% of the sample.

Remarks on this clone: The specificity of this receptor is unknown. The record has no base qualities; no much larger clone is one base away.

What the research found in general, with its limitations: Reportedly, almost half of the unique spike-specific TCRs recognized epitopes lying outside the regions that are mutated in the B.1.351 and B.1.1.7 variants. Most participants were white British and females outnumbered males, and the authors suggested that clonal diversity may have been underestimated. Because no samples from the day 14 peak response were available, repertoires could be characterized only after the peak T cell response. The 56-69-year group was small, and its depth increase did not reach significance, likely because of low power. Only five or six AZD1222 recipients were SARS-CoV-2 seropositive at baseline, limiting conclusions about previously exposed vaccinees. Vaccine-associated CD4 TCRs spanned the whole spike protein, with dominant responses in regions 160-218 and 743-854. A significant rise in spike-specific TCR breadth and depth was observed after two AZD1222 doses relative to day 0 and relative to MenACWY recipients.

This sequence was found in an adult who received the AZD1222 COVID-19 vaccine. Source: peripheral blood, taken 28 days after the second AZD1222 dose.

The CDR3 loop reads CASSLDTRGRGDEKLFF. In nucleotide form, the sequence is TGCGCCAGCAGCTTGGACACAAGGGGCAGGGGGGATGAAAAACTGTTTTTT. The rearrangement combines TRBV5-1 with TRBJ1-4, with 7 middle bases fitting TRBD1. Spanning cysteine to phenylalanine, the CDR3 consists of 17 amino acids. Just the 51-base CDR3 DNA is kept, in frame starting at base 1. The germline V gene yields SGHRS for CDR1 and YFSETQ for CDR2. Trimming takes 0 bases off V and 6 bases off J; junction bases not matched to a gene: 11.